Listed below are T cell receptor beta chains from one sample, sequenced in a study of early stage breast cancer tumors. Sequenced by immunoSEQ multiplex PCR; TCRdb stores in-frame clones only, minus some. The sample carries 27,000 or so clones, approximately 84% recorded once. The specimen was blood. Receptor source: a person aged 45-60 years with breast cancer. Each CDR3 is given with its conserved first and last residue. The D gene is left open where the match is weak. The listing skips clone size in some rows; elsewhere it reads once, few, many or a size class.

.	.	TRBJ2-1	TRBV5-1	CASSLTLVGLGNEQFF	TGCGCCAGCAGCTTGACCTTAGTCGGTCTAGGCAATGAGCAGTTCTTC
few	.	TRBJ1-6	TRBV6-1	CASTLADSSPLHF	TGTGCCAGCACCTTGGCAGATTCTTCACCCCTCCACTTT
.	.	TRBJ1-2	TRBV29-1	CSVEGDKVYGYTF	TGCAGCGTTGAAGGGGATAAGGTTTATGGCTACACCTTC
.	.	TRBJ2-5	TRBV7-3	CASSPGDHRQETQYF	TGTGCCAGCAGCCCTGGGGACCACCGTCAAGAGACCCAGTACTTC
few	TRBD1	TRBJ1-3	TRBV9	CASSADPRGAGNTIYF	TGTGCCAGCAGCGCCGACCCCAGGGGGGCTGGAAACACCATATATTTT
.	.	TRBJ2-3	TRBV9	CASSVATDTQYF	TGTGCCAGCAGCGTAGCTACAGATACGCAGTATTTT
.	.	TRBJ1-2	TRBV15	CATSPGQDYGYTF	TGTGCCACCAGCCCGGGGCAGGACTATGGCTACACCTTC
.	.	TRBJ2-1	TRBV7-9	CASSLARSHEQFF	TGTGCCAGCAGCTTAGCGCGGAGTCATGAGCAGTTCTTC
.	TRBD1	TRBJ1-5	TRBV7-2	CASSQTGDQPQHF	TGTGCCAGCAGCCAGACAGGGGATCAGCCCCAGCATTTT
.	.	TRBJ1-1	TRBV30	CAWSLNTGWTEAFF	TGTGCCTGGAGTTTAAATACAGGGTGGACTGAAGCTTTCTTT
.	.	TRBJ2-3	TRBV4-1	CASSQPGDTQYF	TGCGCCAGCAGCCAACCCGGGGATACGCAGTATTTT
.	TRBD1	TRBJ1-1	TRBV19	CASTSGGAVTEAFF	TGTGCCAGTACCTCAGGGGGCGCCGTCACTGAAGCTTTCTTT
.	.	TRBJ1-2	TRBV7-2	CASSFGPVTGAKNYGYTF	TGTGCCAGCAGCTTTGGGCCCGTTACGGGGGCGAAGAACTATGGCTACACCTTC
.	.	TRBJ2-2	TRBV5-6	CASRVGRVNTGELFF	TGTGCCAGCAGGGTAGGGCGGGTGAACACCGGGGAGCTGTTTTTT
.	TRBD1	TRBJ1-4	TRBV7-2	CASSRGPGTDEKLFF	TGTGCCAGCAGCCGCGGGCCCGGGACAGATGAAAAACTGTTTTTT
.	.	TRBJ2-7	TRBV6-5	CASSYSGTGPEQYF	TGTGCCAGCAGTTACTCGGGCACAGGGCCCGAGCAGTACTTC
.	.	TRBJ1-5	TRBV6-1	CASSEAEGRRQPQHF	TGTGCCAGCAGTGAAGCGGAAGGCAGACGGCAGCCCCAGCATTTT
.	TRBD1	TRBJ1-2	TRBV30	CACPGTVYGYTF	TGTGCCTGTCCCGGGACAGTCTATGGCTACACCTTC
.	.	TRBJ2-1	TRBV9	CASSVVKGSEQFF	TGTGCCAGCAGCGTAGTTAAGGGGTCGGAGCAGTTCTTC
.	TRBD1	TRBJ2-2	TRBV13	CASSLLDRVGSGELFF	TGTGCCAGCAGCCTACTGGACAGGGTGGGGAGCGGGGAGCTGTTTTTT
.	.	TRBJ2-3	TRBV18	CASSPRTDTQYF	TGTGCCAGCTCACCTCGCACAGATACGCAGTATTTT
.	.	TRBJ1-2	TRBV9	CASSVDPLRGGYGYTF	TGTGCCAGCAGCGTAGATCCTTTAAGGGGGGGGTATGGCTACACCTTC
.	TRBD1	TRBJ2-3	TRBV19	CASRPGGLDTQYF	TGTGCCAGTAGACCAGGGGGCTTAGATACGCAGTATTTT
.	TRBD1	TRBJ1-1	TRBV27	CASSLQTGRLTEAFF	TGTGCCAGCAGTTTACAGACAGGGCGCTTGACTGAAGCTTTCTTT
.	.	TRBJ2-1	TRBV2	CASSEGGVGKNEQFF	TGTGCCAGCAGTGAAGGAGGGGTGGGGAAAAATGAGCAGTTCTTC
.	.	TRBJ2-7	TRBV7-2	CASSSGSGYSYEQYF	TGTGCCAGCAGCAGCGGATCAGGGTACTCCTACGAGCAGTACTTC
.	TRBD1	TRBJ1-1	TRBV5-1	CASSLIQGAGAEAFF	TGCGCCAGCAGCTTGATACAGGGGGCTGGAGCTGAAGCTTTCTTT
.	TRBD1	TRBJ2-7	TRBV6-5	CASSYGTGTAYEQYF	TGTGCCAGCAGTTATGGGACCGGGACAGCCTACGAGCAGTACTTC
.	.	TRBJ1-1	TRBV7-2	CASSPRLQGRGTEAFF	TGTGCCAGCAGCCCCCGATTACAGGGTAGAGGAACTGAAGCTTTCTTT
once	.	TRBJ2-5	TRBV11-3	CASSLSFQETQYF	TGTGCCAGCAGCTTGTCGTTCCAAGAGACCCAGTACTTC
.	.	TRBJ1-1	TRBV19	CASSMGPGNTEAFF	TGTGCCAGTAGCATGGGCCCGGGGAACACTGAAGCTTTCTTT
.	.	TRBJ1-4	TRBV5-1	CASSPAGGHANEKLFF	TGCGCCAGCAGCCCCGCCGGGGGGCATGCTAATGAAAAACTGTTTTTT
.	TRBD2	TRBJ2-3	TRBV30	CAWHPGTSGTDTQYF	TGTGCCTGGCACCCTGGGACTAGCGGCACAGATACGCAGTATTTT
.	TRBD2	TRBJ2-1	TRBV6-1	CASSASPGGGQNEQFF	TGTGCCAGCAGTGCCTCCCCCGGGGGGGGGCAAAATGAGCAGTTCTTC
.	TRBD1	TRBJ2-6	TRBV5-4	CASSPDDRDRYSGANVLTF	TGTGCCAGCAGCCCGGACGACAGGGACAGATACTCTGGGGCCAACGTCCTGACTTTC
few	TRBD2	TRBJ2-7	TRBV5-1	CASSSSSGTTYEQYF	TGCGCCAGCAGCTCGTCGAGCGGGACCACCTACGAGCAGTACTTC
.	.	TRBJ2-5	TRBV10-3	CAISEHYSGTGETQYF	TGTGCCATCAGTGAGCACTATAGCGGGACAGGAGAGACCCAGTACTTC
.	.	TRBJ2-3	TRBV14	CASSQDEVQYF	TGTGCCAGCAGCCAAGACGAGGTGCAGTATTTT
.	TRBD2	TRBJ2-7	TRBV6-5	CASSPRGGGYEQYF	TGTGCCAGCAGTCCGCGGGGGGGCGGGTACGAGCAGTACTTC
.	.	TRBJ2-2	TRBV7-2	CASASGTVTGELFF	TGTGCCAGCGCGAGCGGGACAGTTACCGGGGAGCTGTTTTTT
.	.	TRBJ2-7	TRBV6-4	CARNRTRRWEQYF	TGTGCCAGAAACCGGACAAGACGTTGGGAGCAGTACTTC
.	TRBD2	TRBJ2-1	TRBV7-9	CASSLSGGGLYNEQFF	TGTGCCAGCAGCCTGTCGGGCGGGGGGCTATACAATGAGCAGTTCTTC
.	.	TRBJ1-6	TRBV28	CATIEFINSPLHF	TGTGCCACCATCGAATTTATCAATTCACCCCTCCACTTT
.	TRBD1	TRBJ2-1	TRBV7-2	CASSFGTGGGEQFF	TGTGCCAGCAGCTTCGGGACAGGGGGTGGTGAGCAGTTCTTC
.	.	TRBJ1-1	TRBV6-4	CASSVTIQGSAFF	TGTGCCAGCAGTGTTACCATACAGGGTTCAGCTTTCTTT
few	TRBD1	TRBJ1-1	TRBV7-9	CASSRDRVEAFF	TGTGCCAGCAGCCGGGACAGGGTTGAAGCTTTCTTT
.	.	TRBJ2-3	TRBV6-1	CASSERGRGTDTQYF	TGTGCCAGCAGTGAGAGGGGGCGGGGGACAGATACGCAGTATTTT
.	.	TRBJ2-1	TRBV30	CAWSTSSPPHEQFF	TGTGCCTGGAGTACCTCTAGCCCCCCTCATGAGCAGTTCTTC
.	TRBD2	TRBJ2-7	TRBV10-2	CASSSHMGLAGLGDGEQYF	TGCGCCAGCAGTTCACACATGGGACTAGCGGGATTGGGGGATGGCGAGCAGTACTTC
.	.	TRBJ1-1	TRBV5-1	CASSLSPGTGTEAFF	TGCGCCAGCAGCTTGTCCCCCGGGACTGGCACTGAAGCTTTCTTT
.	.	TRBJ2-4	TRBV27	CASSLLGSKNIQYF	TGTGCCAGCAGTTTATTGGGGTCCAAAAACATTCAGTACTTC
.	TRBD1	TRBJ2-7	TRBV10-3	CAISDPGQGDEQYF	TGTGCCATCAGTGATCCGGGACAGGGGGACGAGCAGTACTTC
.	.	TRBJ1-4	TRBV7-9	CASSRAGGNEKLFF	TGTGCCAGCAGCCGGGCGGGGGGCAATGAAAAACTGTTTTTT
.	TRBD2	TRBJ2-3	TRBV7-9	CASSSPPWTSGGSDTQYF	TGTGCCAGCAGCTCACCACCATGGACTAGCGGGGGGTCTGATACGCAGTATTTT
.	TRBD1	TRBJ1-2	TRBV5-1	CASSATGAGGYTF	TGCGCCAGCAGCGCCACAGGGGCGGGAGGCTACACCTTC
.	.	TRBJ2-2	TRBV25-1	CASSEFKGSHGELFF	TGTGCCAGCAGTGAATTTAAGGGGAGCCACGGGGAGCTGTTTTTT
.	.	TRBJ1-2	TRBV29-1	CSVEEGAGGYTF	TGCAGCGTTGAAGAGGGGGCGGGTGGCTACACCTTC
.	TRBD1	TRBJ1-1	TRBV7-9	CASTETGVSEAFF	TGTGCCAGCACCGAAACAGGGGTCTCTGAAGCTTTCTTT
.	.	TRBJ1-4	TRBV28	CASSPDLTGTGNEKLFF	TGTGCCAGCAGCCCCGATCTAACCGGGACGGGTAATGAAAAACTGTTTTTT
.	.	TRBJ2-5	TRBV28	CASSFGAQETQYF	TGTGCCAGCAGTTTTGGGGCCCAAGAGACCCAGTACTTC